Detailed here is one T cell receptor beta chain. Here immunoSEQ multiplex PCR was the method, and the copy in TCRdb shows in-frame clones only, minus some. The sample shows around 150,000 clones, almost 85% of them seen only once. CDR3 size: 14 residues. Germline loops: CDR1 SGHVS, CDR2 FQNEAQ. Between the trimmed V and J ends, which lost 6 bases and 3 bases, there was a span of 11 bases. Enrollees, about 18 to 89 years old, lived in about two dozen US areas. This record comes from a study of blood T cell repertoires in COVID-19. The V and J genes are TRBV7-8 and TRBJ1-4; maybe TRBD1 (6 bases). The sample comprised PBMCs or T cells enriched from blood (not recorded which). This TCR came from a man aged 45-65 years who had recovered from COVID-19. The CDR3 DNA follows: TGTGCCAGCAGTAGGGACAATTCTAATGAAAAACTGTTTTTT. Encoded protein: CASSRDNSNEKLFF. Complete variable domain (other parts from reference TRBV7-8 and TRBJ1-4): GAGVSQSPRYKVAKRGQDVALRCDPISGHVSLFWYQQALGQGPEFLTYFQNEAQLDKSGLPSDRFFAERPEGSVSTLKIQRTQQEDSAVYLCASSRDNSNEKLFFGSGTQLSVL.